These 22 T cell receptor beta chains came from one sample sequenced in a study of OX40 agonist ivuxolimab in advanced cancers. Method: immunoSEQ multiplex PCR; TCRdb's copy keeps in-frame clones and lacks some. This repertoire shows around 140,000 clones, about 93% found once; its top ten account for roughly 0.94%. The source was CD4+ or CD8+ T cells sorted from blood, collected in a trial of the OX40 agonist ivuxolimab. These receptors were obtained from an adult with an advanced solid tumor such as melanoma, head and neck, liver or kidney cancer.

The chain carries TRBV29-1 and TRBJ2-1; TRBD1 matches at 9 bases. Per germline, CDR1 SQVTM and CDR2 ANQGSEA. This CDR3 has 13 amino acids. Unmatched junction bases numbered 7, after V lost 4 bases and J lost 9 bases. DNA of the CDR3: TGCAGCGTTGGTAACAGGGGGCCAGGTGAGCAGTTCTTC. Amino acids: CSVGNRGPGEQFF.

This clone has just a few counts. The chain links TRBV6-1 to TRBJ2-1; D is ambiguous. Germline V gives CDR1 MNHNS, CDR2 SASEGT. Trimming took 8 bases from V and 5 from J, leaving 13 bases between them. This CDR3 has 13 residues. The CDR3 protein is CASGRVVNNEQFF. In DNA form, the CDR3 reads TGTGCCAGCGGAAGGGTCGTGAACAATGAGCAGTTCTTC.

The CDR3: CASSPNEDREAFF. CDR3 nucleotide sequence: TGTGCCAGCTCACCGAACGAGGACCGTGAAGCTTTCTTT. This chain links TRBV18 with TRBJ1-1, with D hard to call. Germline V gives CDR1 KGHSH, CDR2 LQKENI. V lost 3 bases and J 7 bases, leaving 12 bases between the germline ends. The CDR3 spans 13 residues. The full variable domain, its missing parts supplied by reference TRBV18 and TRBJ1-1, is NAGVMQNPRHLVRRRGQEARLRCSPMKGHSHVYWYRQLPEEGLKFMVYLQKENIIDESGMPKERFSAEFPKEGPSILRIQQVVRGDSAAYFCASSPNEDREAFFGQGTRLTVV.

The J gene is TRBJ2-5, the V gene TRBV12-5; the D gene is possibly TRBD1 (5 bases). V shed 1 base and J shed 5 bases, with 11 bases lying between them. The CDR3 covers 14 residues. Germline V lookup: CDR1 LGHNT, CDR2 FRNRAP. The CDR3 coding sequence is TGTGCTAGTGGTTTGGCCCAGGGCCGGGAGACCCAGTACTTC. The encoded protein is CASGLAQGRETQYF.

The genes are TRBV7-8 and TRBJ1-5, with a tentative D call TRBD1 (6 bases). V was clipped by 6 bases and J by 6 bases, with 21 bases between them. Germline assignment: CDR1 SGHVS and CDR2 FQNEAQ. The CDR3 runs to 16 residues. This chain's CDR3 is CASRPFPRQVSQPQHF. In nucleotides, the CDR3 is TGTGCCAGCAGGCCGTTCCCCCGACAGGTGAGTCAGCCCCAGCATTTT. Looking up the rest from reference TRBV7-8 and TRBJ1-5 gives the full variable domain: GAGVSQSPRYKVAKRGQDVALRCDPISGHVSLFWYQQALGQGPEFLTYFQNEAQLDKSGLPSDRFFAERPEGSVSTLKIQRTQQEDSAVYLCASRPFPRQVSQPQHFGDGTRLSIL.

CDR3 sequence reads: CASSIPSYELEQYF. CDR3 coding DNA: TGTGCCAGCAGCATTCCTAGCTACGAGCTCGAGCAGTACTTC. The chain joins TRBV7-9 to TRBJ2-7, with a possible D match to TRBD2 (5 bases). In germline, CDR1 is SEHNR, CDR2 FQNEAQ (reference sequence). The CDR3 runs to 14 residues. The germline V and J ends were trimmed by 5 bases and 6 bases, with 17 bases remaining between them.

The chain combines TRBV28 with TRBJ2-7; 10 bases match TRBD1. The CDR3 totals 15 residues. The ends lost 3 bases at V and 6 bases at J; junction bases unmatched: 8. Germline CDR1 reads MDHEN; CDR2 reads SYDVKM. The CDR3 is CASSFSGTGVSEQYF. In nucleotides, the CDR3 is TGTGCCAGCAGTTTCTCCGGGACAGGGGTCTCCGAGCAGTACTTC.

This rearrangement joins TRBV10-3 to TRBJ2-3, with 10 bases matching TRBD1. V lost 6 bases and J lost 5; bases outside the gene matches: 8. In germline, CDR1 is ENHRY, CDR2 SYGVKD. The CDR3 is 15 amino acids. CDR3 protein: CAISTDRGPRDTQYF. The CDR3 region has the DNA TGTGCCATCAGCACCGACAGGGGGCCGAGAGATACGCAGTATTTT.

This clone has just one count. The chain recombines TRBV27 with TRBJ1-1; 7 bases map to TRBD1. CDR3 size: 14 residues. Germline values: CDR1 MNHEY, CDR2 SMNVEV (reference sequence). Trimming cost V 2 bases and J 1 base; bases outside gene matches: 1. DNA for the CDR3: TGTGCCAGCAGTTTAGACAGGGCGAACACTGAAGCTTTCTTT. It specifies CASSLDRANTEAFF.

This chain's CDR3 is CASSTGGQGYQPQHF. The CDR3 DNA is TGTGCCAGTAGTACCGGAGGACAGGGGTACCAGCCCCAGCATTTT. This chain links TRBV19 with TRBJ1-5; the match to TRBD1 covers 9 bases. This CDR3 spans 15 amino acids. Germline V gene lookup returns CDR1 LNHDA and CDR2 SQIVND (reference sequence). With V trimmed by 4 bases and J by 7 bases, 8 bases remained unmatched.

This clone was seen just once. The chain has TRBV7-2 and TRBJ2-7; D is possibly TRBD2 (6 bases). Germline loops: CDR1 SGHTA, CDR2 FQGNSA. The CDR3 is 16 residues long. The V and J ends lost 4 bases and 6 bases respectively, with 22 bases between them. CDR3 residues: CASSSYGGVELGEQYF. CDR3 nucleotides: TGTGCCAGCAGCTCATACGGCGGGGTCGAACTGGGCGAGCAGTACTTC.

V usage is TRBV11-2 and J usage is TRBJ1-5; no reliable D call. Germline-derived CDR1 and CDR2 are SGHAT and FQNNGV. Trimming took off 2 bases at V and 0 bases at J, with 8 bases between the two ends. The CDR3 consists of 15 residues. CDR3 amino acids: CASSLRPDSNQPQHF. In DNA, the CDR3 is TGTGCCAGCAGCTTAAGACCAGATAGCAATCAGCCCCAGCATTTT.

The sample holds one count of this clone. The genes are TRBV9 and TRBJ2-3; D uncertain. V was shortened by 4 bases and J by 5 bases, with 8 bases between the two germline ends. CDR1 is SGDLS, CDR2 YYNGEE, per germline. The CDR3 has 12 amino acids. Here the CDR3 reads CASSPRRDTQYF. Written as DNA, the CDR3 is TGTGCCAGCAGCCCCCGTAGAGATACGCAGTATTTT.

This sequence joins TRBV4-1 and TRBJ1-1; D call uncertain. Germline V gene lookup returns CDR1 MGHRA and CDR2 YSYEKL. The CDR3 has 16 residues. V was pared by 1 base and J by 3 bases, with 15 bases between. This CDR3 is CASSQGMTRRDTEAFF. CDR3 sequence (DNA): TGCGCCAGCAGCCAAGGGATGACCCGAAGAGACACTGAAGCTTTCTTT.

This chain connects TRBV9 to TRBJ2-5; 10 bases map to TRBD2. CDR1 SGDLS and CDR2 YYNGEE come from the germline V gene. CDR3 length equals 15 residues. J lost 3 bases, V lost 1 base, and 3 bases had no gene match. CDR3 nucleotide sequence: TGTGCCAGCAGCGTATCTAGCGGGAGAGAAGAGACCCAGTACTTC. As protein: CASSVSSGREETQYF.

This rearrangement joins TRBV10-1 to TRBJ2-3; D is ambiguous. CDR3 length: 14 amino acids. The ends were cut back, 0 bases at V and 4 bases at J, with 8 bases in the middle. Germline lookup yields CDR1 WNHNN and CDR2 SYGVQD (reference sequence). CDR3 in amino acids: CASSESGRPDTQYF. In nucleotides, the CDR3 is TGCGCCAGCAGTGAGTCTGGCAGGCCAGATACGCAGTATTTT.

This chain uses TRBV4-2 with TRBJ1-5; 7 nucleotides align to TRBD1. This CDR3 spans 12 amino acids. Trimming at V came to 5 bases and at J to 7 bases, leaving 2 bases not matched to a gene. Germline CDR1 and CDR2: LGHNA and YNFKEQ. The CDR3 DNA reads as TGTGCCAGCAGCTCACAGGGGCAGCCCCAGCATTTT. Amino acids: CASSSQGQPQHF.

Here the CDR3 reads CASSLAGWGENTGELFF. DNA for the CDR3: TGCGCCAGCAGCTTGGCAGGGTGGGGTGAAAACACCGGGGAGCTGTTTTTT. The chain has TRBV5-1 and TRBJ2-2; a weak D match, TRBD1 (5 bases). Trimming left V 0 bases short and J 2 bases short, with 14 bases between. Germline V CDR1 and CDR2: SGHRS, YFSETQ. The CDR3 consists of 17 residues.

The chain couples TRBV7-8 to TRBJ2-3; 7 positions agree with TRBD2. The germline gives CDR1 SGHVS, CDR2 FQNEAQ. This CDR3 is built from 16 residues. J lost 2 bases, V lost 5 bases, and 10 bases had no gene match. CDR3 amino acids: CASSQRKAGITDTQYF. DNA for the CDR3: TGTGCCAGCAGCCAACGTAAAGCGGGGATCACAGATACGCAGTATTTT.

The CDR3 DNA is TGTGCCAGCAGGTTGGAGAATTCGGGCAATGAAAAACTGTTTTTT. Translated: CASRLENSGNEKLFF. The chain couples TRBV2 to TRBJ1-4; D is ambiguous. CDR3 length: 15 residues. The germline V gene has CDR1 SNHLY and CDR2 FYNNEI. V dropped 6 bases and J dropped 5 bases, with 16 bases sitting between them. The full variable domain, rest sourced from reference TRBV2 and TRBJ1-4, is EPEVTQTPSHQVTQMGQEVILRCVPISNHLYFYWYRQILGQKVEFLVSFYNNEISEKSEIFDDQFSVERPDGSNFTLKIRSTKLEDSAMYFCASRLENSGNEKLFFGSGTQLSVL.

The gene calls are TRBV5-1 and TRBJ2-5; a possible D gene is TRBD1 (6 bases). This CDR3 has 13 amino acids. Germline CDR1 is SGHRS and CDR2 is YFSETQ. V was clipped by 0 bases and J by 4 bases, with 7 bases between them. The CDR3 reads CASSLAGVETQYF. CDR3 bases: TGCGCCAGCAGCTTGGCAGGGGTAGAGACCCAGTACTTC.

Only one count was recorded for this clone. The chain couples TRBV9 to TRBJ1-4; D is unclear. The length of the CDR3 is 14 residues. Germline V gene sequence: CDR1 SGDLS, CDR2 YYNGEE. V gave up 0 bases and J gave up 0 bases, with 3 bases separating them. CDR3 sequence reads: CASSVGSTNEKLFF. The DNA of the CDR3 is TGTGCCAGCAGCGTAGGATCAACTAATGAAAAACTGTTTTTT.